This T cell receptor beta chain is from a study of T cell repertoires in cytomegalovirus infection. Germline CDR1 is SGHRS and CDR2 is YFSETQ. The CDR3 extends over 15 amino acids. V was cut by 0 bases and J by 7 bases, with 13 bases left in between. TCRdb redid the calling of the reads with MiXCR, one entry per CDR3 protein. Of just over 300,000 distinct CDR3 sequences listed, about 17% were seen once; the top ten hold more than 10%. This clonotype was found many times. Its antigen is still unknown. Notes on the study in general: CMV carriers with the relevant HLA were identified by cumulative public TCR beta family frequency.

The rearrangement joins TRBV5-1 to TRBJ2-2; the D is unclear. Specimen: PBMCs. This receptor was obtained from a human donor in good health (CMV status not recorded). Some clones in this sample may be carry-over from other donors' samples. CDR3: CASSLEQQALGELFF. The CDR3 nucleotides read TGCGCCAGCAGCTTGGAGCAGCAAGCCCTCGGGGAGCTGTTTTTT. The full variable domain, rest sourced from reference TRBV5-1 and TRBJ2-2, is KAGVTQTPRYLIKTRGQQVTLSCSPISGHRSVSWYQQTPGQGLQFLFEYFSETQRNKGNFPGRFSGRQFSNSRSEMNVSTLELGDSALYLCASSLEQQALGELFFGEGSRLTVL.